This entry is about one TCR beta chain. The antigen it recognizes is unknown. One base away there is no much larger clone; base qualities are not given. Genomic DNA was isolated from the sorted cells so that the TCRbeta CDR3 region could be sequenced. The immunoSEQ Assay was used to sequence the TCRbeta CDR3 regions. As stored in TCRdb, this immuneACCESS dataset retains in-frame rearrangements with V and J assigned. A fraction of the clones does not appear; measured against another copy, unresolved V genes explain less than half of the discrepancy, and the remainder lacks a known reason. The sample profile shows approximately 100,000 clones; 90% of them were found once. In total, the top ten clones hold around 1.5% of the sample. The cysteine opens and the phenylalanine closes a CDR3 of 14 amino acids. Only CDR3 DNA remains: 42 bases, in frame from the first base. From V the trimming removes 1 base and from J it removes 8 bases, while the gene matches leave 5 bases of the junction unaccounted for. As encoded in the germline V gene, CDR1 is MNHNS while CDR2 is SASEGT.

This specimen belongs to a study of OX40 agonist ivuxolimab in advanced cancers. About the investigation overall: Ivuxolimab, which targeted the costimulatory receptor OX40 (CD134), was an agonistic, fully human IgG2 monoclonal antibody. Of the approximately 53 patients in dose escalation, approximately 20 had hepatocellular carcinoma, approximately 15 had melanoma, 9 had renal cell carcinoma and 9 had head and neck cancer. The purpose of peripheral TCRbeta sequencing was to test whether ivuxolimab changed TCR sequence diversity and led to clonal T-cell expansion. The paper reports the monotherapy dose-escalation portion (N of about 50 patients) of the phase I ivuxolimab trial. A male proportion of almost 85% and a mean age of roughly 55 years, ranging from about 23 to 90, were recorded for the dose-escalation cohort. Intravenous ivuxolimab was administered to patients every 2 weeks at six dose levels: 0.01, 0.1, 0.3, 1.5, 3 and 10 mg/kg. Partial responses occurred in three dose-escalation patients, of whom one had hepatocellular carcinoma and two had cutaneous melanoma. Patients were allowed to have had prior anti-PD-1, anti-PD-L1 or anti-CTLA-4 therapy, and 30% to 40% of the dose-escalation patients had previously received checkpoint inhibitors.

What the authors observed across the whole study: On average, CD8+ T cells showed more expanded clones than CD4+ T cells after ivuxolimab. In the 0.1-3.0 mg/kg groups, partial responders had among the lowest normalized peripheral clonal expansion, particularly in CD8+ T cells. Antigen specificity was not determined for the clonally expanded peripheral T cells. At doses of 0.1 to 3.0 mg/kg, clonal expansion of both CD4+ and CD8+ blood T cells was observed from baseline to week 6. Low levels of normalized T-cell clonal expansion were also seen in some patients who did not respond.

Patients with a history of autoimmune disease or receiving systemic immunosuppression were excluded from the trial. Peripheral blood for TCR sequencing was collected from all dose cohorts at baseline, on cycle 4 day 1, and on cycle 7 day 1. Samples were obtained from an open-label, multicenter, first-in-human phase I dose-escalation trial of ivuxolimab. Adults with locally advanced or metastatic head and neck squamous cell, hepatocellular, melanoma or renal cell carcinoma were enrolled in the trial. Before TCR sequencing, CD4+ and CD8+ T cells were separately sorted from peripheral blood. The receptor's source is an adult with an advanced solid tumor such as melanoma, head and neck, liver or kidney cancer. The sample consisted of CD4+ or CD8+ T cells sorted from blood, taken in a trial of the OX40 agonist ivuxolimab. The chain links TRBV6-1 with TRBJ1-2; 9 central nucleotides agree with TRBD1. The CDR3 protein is CASSEGTGAWGYTF. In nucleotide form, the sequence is TGTGCCAGCAGTGAAGGGACAGGGGCTTGGGGCTACACCTTC.